Each of the 26 T cell receptor beta chains below was sequenced from the same sample in a study of early T cells in non-severe SARS-CoV-2 infection. TCRdb ran MiXCR on the 5' RACE reads and lists one entry per CDR3 protein. The sample holds tens of thousands of distinct CDR3 sequences; approximately 10% are singletons and the top ten take 9.5% to 10%. The sample was whole blood. These receptors came from an adult who was a healthcare worker with PCR-confirmed SARS-CoV-2 infection or an uninfected control (not recorded which).

The sample holds many counts of this clonotype. The chain combines TRBV7-9 with TRBJ2-5, with 8 nucleotides matching TRBD2. Germline lookup yields CDR1 SEHNR and CDR2 FQNEAQ (reference sequence). V was clipped by 5 bases and J by 2 bases; unmatched bases: 10. This CDR3 is built from 16 residues. CDR3 coding DNA: TGTGCCAGCAGCCAAGGAAATAGCGGGGATCAAGAGACCCAGTACTTC. Translated: CASSQGNSGDQETQYF. Using reference TRBV7-9 and TRBJ2-5 for the parts outside the CDR3, the full variable domain is DTGVSQNPRHKITKRGQNVTFRCDPISEHNRLYWYRQTLGQGPEFLTYFQNEAQLEKSRLLSDRFSAERPKGSFSTLEIQRTEQGDSAMYLCASSQGNSGDQETQYFGPGTRLLVL.

The gene calls are TRBV5-5 and TRBJ1-3, with 7 bases lining up with TRBD1. Trimming removed 4 bases from V and 4 bases from J; junction bases left unmatched: 5. This CDR3 comprises 14 residues. The germline CDR1 and CDR2 sequences are SGHKS and YYEKEE (reference sequence). As DNA, the CDR3 is TGTGCCAGCAGCATTTCGACAGGGGGAAACACCATATATTTT. Residues: CASSISTGGNTIYF.

This clonotype came up many times. The gene calls are TRBV29-1 and TRBJ1-2; 10 nucleotides agree with TRBD1. This CDR3 contains 14 residues. The germline gives CDR1 SQVTM, CDR2 ANQGSEA. V shed 1 base, J shed 4 bases, and the junction held 3 bases outside the gene matches. The CDR3 spells CSVEARTGGYGYTF. The CDR3 DNA sequence: TGCAGCGTTGAAGCGCGGACAGGGGGCTATGGCTACACCTTC.

The CDR3 loop reads CASSLATAGGEQFF. The CDR3 bases are TGTGCCAGCAGCTTAGCCACCGCGGGGGGTGAGCAGTTCTTC. V is TRBV7-8 and J is TRBJ2-1; 8 nucleotides match TRBD2. Germline V gene data show CDR1 as SGHVS and CDR2 as FQNEAQ. V shed 0 bases, J shed 9 bases, and the junction held 4 bases outside the gene matches. The length of the CDR3 is 14 residues.

This clonotype has ten or more counts. The chain carries TRBV2 and TRBJ2-3; D remains ambiguous. V shed 1 base and J shed 6 bases, with 14 bases lying between them. This CDR3 spans 15 amino acids. From germline, CDR1 is SNHLY and CDR2 FYNNEI. This CDR3 reads CASSEVIRVGDTQYF. CDR3 bases: TGTGCCAGCAGTGAAGTAATTCGAGTAGGGGATACGCAGTATTTT.

This clonotype has just a few counts. The CDR3 coding sequence is TGTGCCAGCAGCGTTGATAACTATGGCTACACCTTC. This translates into CASSVDNYGYTF. This rearrangement joins TRBV12-3 or TRBV12-4 to TRBJ1-2; no clear D. The CDR3 has 12 residues. The V end was cut by 6 bases, the J end by 1 base, with 6 bases between.

The chain has TRBV27 and TRBJ2-1; 7 nucleotides match TRBD1. This CDR3 has 15 residues. CDR1 MNHEY and CDR2 SMNVEV come from the germline V gene (reference sequence). With V trimmed by 3 bases and J by 0 bases, 2 bases remained unmatched. CDR3 in amino acids: CASSLDRSSYNEQFF. CDR3 coding DNA: TGTGCCAGCAGTTTGGACAGGAGCTCCTACAATGAGCAGTTCTTC.

The sample holds many counts of this clonotype. The J gene is TRBJ2-1, the V gene TRBV15; 8 nucleotides match TRBD2. The germline V gene encodes CDR1 LNHNV and CDR2 YYDKDF (reference sequence). This CDR3 region has 18 residues. Trimming removed 0 bases from V and 1 base from J; junction bases left unmatched: 8. The CDR3 sequence: CATSRDEGGGTSYNEQFF. CDR3 sequence (DNA): TGTGCCACCAGCAGAGATGAGGGCGGGGGGACTTCCTACAATGAGCAGTTCTTC.

This clonotype was recorded at least ten times. The chain uses TRBV7-2 and TRBJ2-5; D gene uncertain. From germline, CDR1 is SGHTA and CDR2 FQGNSA. CDR3 length: 16 amino acids. Trimming cost V 1 base and J 7 bases, with 19 bases left between them. The CDR3 DNA is TGTGCCAGCAGCTTAGTCGGCGGCTCAACGATGGGGACCCAGTACTTC. This sequence encodes CASSLVGGSTMGTQYF.

This clonotype was detected ten times or more. The V gene is TRBV7-9, the J gene TRBJ2-1, with 12 bases that match TRBD2. There are 16 residues in the CDR3. Per germline, CDR1 SEHNR and CDR2 FQNEAQ (reference sequence). Trimming removed 5 bases from V and 6 bases from J; junction bases left unmatched: 8. The CDR3 sequence: CASSPPLAGGLNEQFF. CDR3 nucleotides: TGTGCCAGCAGCCCGCCACTAGCGGGGGGCCTCAATGAGCAGTTCTTC.

The J gene is TRBJ2-5, the V gene TRBV3-1, with 7 bases fitting TRBD2. This CDR3 spans 16 amino acids. Germline trimming cut 1 base from V and 5 bases from J; bases unmatched to any gene: 10. CDR1 and CDR2 (germline): LGHDT, YNNKEL (reference sequence). CDR3 region: CASSQVTGGLRETQYF. Here the CDR3 DNA reads TGTGCCAGCAGCCAAGTTACCGGGGGGTTGCGGGAGACCCAGTACTTC.

This clonotype occurred a few times. The V call is TRBV2, the J call TRBJ1-2; 8 bases are shared with TRBD1. Germline lookup yields CDR1 SNHLY and CDR2 FYNNEI. V was pared by 3 bases and J by 8 bases, with 5 bases of the junction left unmatched. This CDR3 is 13 amino acids long. The CDR3 loop reads CASSDPDRVGYTF. CDR3 nucleotide sequence: TGTGCCAGCAGTGATCCGGACAGGGTAGGCTACACCTTC.

This clonotype was recorded a few times. The chain couples TRBV29-1 to TRBJ2-5; 10 nucleotides align to TRBD2. With 3 bases clipped from V and 8 bases from J, the junction kept 6 bases outside the gene matches. The CDR3 spans 13 residues. The V gene's germline CDR1 is SQVTM and CDR2 ANQGSEA. The chain's CDR3 is CSVEQRGGLTQYF. The CDR3 DNA is TGCAGCGTTGAGCAGCGGGGGGGCTTAACCCAGTACTTC.

Ten or more counts support this clonotype. This chain joins TRBV10-3 and TRBJ2-5; D is perhaps TRBD2 (6 bases). The CDR3 extends over 14 amino acids. Trimming pared 6 bases from V and 5 bases from J, leaving 16 bases between. Germline CDR1 and CDR2: ENHRY and SYGVKD. The CDR3 region is CAIRDPGVLETQYF. CDR3 in DNA: TGTGCCATCAGGGACCCGGGGGTTCTGGAGACCCAGTACTTC.

This clonotype was recorded many times. This chain joins TRBV7-2 and TRBJ1-2; D not certain. The germline CDR1 and CDR2 sequences are SGHTA and FQGNSA. The CDR3 sequence is 15 residues long. V was shortened by 2 bases and J by 5 bases, with 15 bases between the two germline ends. The CDR3 DNA reads TGTGCCAGCAGCTTAATCGCACAGCCTACTTATGGCTACACCTTC. Translation: CASSLIAQPTYGYTF.

The sample holds many counts of this clonotype. The CDR3 DNA follows: TGTGCCAGTGTGGGACAGGGGAGAACAGATACGCAGTATTTT. Amino acid sequence: CASVGQGRTDTQYF. The chain uses TRBV6-5 and TRBJ2-3; 10 nucleotides match TRBD1. The V segment lost 9 bases and the J segment 3 bases; nucleotides outside the gene matches: 6. Germline loops: CDR1 MNHEY, CDR2 SVGAGI. The CDR3 loop spans 14 amino acids.

This clonotype was seen more than once but under ten times. V gene TRBV5-1 combines with J gene TRBJ2-7; 10 nucleotides align to TRBD1. Germline-derived CDR1 and CDR2 are SGHRS and YFSETQ. V shed 7 bases, J shed 2 bases, and the junction held 12 bases outside the gene matches. CDR3 size: 16 residues. CDR3 in amino acids: CASGMGTGTGAYEQYF. The DNA for the CDR3 is TGCGCCAGCGGCATGGGAACCGGGACAGGGGCCTACGAGCAGTACTTC.

This clonotype was recorded many times. The V gene is TRBV10-3, the J gene TRBJ1-1; a possible D gene is TRBD1 (6 bases). This CDR3 spans 14 amino acids. The V end lost 11 bases, the J end lost 3 bases, and 19 bases lay between the germline ends. Germline loops: CDR1 ENHRY, CDR2 SYGVKD. CDR3 amino acids: CAVAPRTDDTEAFF. DNA of the CDR3: TGTGCCGTGGCCCCCCGGACAGACGACACTGAAGCTTTCTTT.

V usage is TRBV6-5 and J usage is TRBJ1-2; 7 nucleotides align to TRBD1. The CDR3 contains 14 residues. Germline V gene lookup returns CDR1 MNHEY and CDR2 SVGAGI. Trimming took 5 bases from V and 2 from J; bases not matched to a gene: 5. The CDR3 loop reads CASSDRAKNYGYTF. The CDR3, as DNA: TGTGCCAGCAGTGACAGGGCCAAGAACTATGGCTACACCTTC.

The CDR3 sequence is CATSDGVRPQHF. The CDR3 bases are TGTGCCACCAGTGACGGGGTTCGGCCCCAGCATTTT. The V and J genes are TRBV24-1 and TRBJ1-5, with no clear D. The CDR3 is 12 amino acids. CDR1 is KGHDR, CDR2 SFDVKD, per germline. V lost 4 bases and J 9 bases, leaving 9 bases between the germline ends.

In this sample, this clonotype turned up many times. The rearrangement links TRBV29-1 to TRBJ2-7, with 7 bases fitting TRBD1. J lost 1 base, V lost 8 bases, and 5 bases had no gene match. The germline V gene has CDR1 SQVTM and CDR2 ANQGSEA. CDR3 length: 12 amino acids. CDR3 sequence (DNA): TGCAGCATAAAGGGGGCATCCTACGAGCAGTACTTC. It yields the protein CSIKGASYEQYF.

The gene calls are TRBV5-1 and TRBJ2-2; no clear D. Germline CDR1 reads SGHRS; CDR2 reads YFSETQ. This CDR3 spans 15 amino acids. The ends were cut back, 0 bases at V and 3 bases at J, with 9 bases in the middle. CDR3 protein: CASSLAVLDTGELFF. DNA of the CDR3: TGCGCCAGCAGCTTGGCAGTTCTGGACACCGGGGAGCTGTTTTTT.

This clonotype was counted a few times. This rearrangement joins TRBV29-1 to TRBJ2-5; no firm D call. The CDR3 sequence is 13 residues long. Germline CDR1 is SQVTM and CDR2 is ANQGSEA. Trimming pared 4 bases from V and 1 base from J, leaving 10 bases between. In DNA form, the CDR3 reads TGCAGCGTTGCGGCAGCAGGCCAAGAGACCCAGTACTTC. This translates into CSVAAAGQETQYF.

This clonotype was counted many times. This sequence joins TRBV12-3 or TRBV12-4 and TRBJ1-1; 7 nucleotides match TRBD1. The CDR3 is 16 residues long. V dropped 1 base and J dropped 2; count of bases not matched to a gene: 7. This CDR3 reads CASSLDGWDRNTEAFF. CDR3 DNA: TGTGCCAGCAGTTTAGATGGGTGGGACAGAAACACTGAAGCTTTCTTT.

The V and J genes are TRBV7-8 and TRBJ1-5, with D unclear. Trimming took 5 bases from V and 3 from J, leaving 14 bases between them. CDR1 and CDR2 from the germline V gene are SGHVS and FQNEAQ. The CDR3 sequence is 15 residues long. The CDR3 DNA follows: TGTGCCAGCAGCCCGTCCGAGAGGTACAATCAGCCCCAGCATTTT. It translates to CASSPSERYNQPQHF.

This clonotype was detected a few times. CDR3 region: CASSQVRVATETQYF. The CDR3 DNA follows: TGTGCCAGCAGCCAAGTTCGCGTCGCCACAGAGACCCAGTACTTC. This chain links TRBV3-1 with TRBJ2-5; D unresolved. Germline V CDR1 and CDR2: LGHDT, YNNKEL (reference sequence). The CDR3 extends over 15 amino acids. V shed 1 base and J shed 4 bases, with 13 bases lying between them.